These 25 T cell receptor beta chains originate from one sample sequenced in a study of cytomegalovirus exposure and HLA in healthy donors. Amplification used 60 Vbeta primers and 13 Jbeta primers. Profiling relied on immunoSEQ multiplex PCR, and the TCRdb table lists in-frame clones only, not all of them. The profile covers 200,000 to 250,000 clones, with about 80% appearing a single time and 0.58% taken by the ten largest. Sequencing used PBMCs. The source is a woman aged 35 to 49 in good health and CMV-seronegative.

The chain links TRBV19 to TRBJ1-2; possible D gene TRBD1, 6 bases. CDR3 length equals 15 residues. Trimming removed 4 bases at V and 1 base at J, with 13 bases between. Germline CDR1 is LNHDA and CDR2 is SQIVND (reference sequence). DNA of the CDR3: TGTGCCAGTAGTAAGTGGGGGCGCGTTAACTATGGCTACACCTTC. Translating it yields CASSKWGRVNYGYTF.

The V call is TRBV6-9, the J call TRBJ2-2, with D tentatively TRBD2 (7 bases). Germline V gene data show CDR1 as MNHGY and CDR2 as SVAAGI. The CDR3 sequence is 15 residues long. The V gene lost 5 bases and the J gene lost 0 bases, with 10 bases spanning the gap. CDR3 in amino acids: CASSPGGPNTGELFF. The CDR3 DNA is TGTGCCAGCAGTCCCGGGGGGCCGAACACCGGGGAGCTGTTTTTT.

The V and J genes are TRBV19 and TRBJ1-1, with D tentatively TRBD1 (6 bases). Per germline, CDR1 LNHDA and CDR2 SQIVND (reference sequence). CDR3 length equals 13 residues. V dropped 0 bases and J dropped 7 bases, with 9 bases sitting between them. The CDR3 DNA is TGTGCCAGTAGTATAGATCAGGGGTTTGAAGCTTTCTTT. Protein product: CASSIDQGFEAFF.

V usage is TRBV13 and J usage is TRBJ2-2; 7 positions match TRBD2. Germline V gene lookup returns CDR1 PRHDT and CDR2 FYEKMQ (reference sequence). The CDR3 sequence is 16 residues long. V gave up 5 bases and J gave up 0 bases; unmatched junction bases: 6. CDR3: CASSPLAGSNTGELFF. As DNA, the CDR3 is TGTGCCAGCAGCCCATTAGCGGGCTCGAACACCGGGGAGCTGTTTTTT.

This clone was recorded a few times. The chain uses TRBV7-9 and TRBJ1-4; the match to TRBD1 covers 11 bases. The J segment lost 7 bases and the V segment lost 8 bases, leaving 6 bases of the junction unmatched. Germline V CDR1 and CDR2: SEHNR, FQNEAQ (reference sequence). This CDR3 has 14 residues. The CDR3 DNA reads as TGTGCCAGCGGACTGGACAGGGGGCTTGAAAAACTGTTTTTT. This codes for CASGLDRGLEKLFF.

This chain joins TRBV10-3 and TRBJ1-6; D may be TRBD1 (6 bases). This CDR3 is 15 amino acids long. Germline V gene sequence: CDR1 ENHRY, CDR2 SYGVKD. Trimming stripped 4 bases from V and 8 bases from J, with 15 bases between. CDR3 DNA: TGTGCCATCAGTGCCACGACAGGTTGGGATTCACCCCTCCACTTT. Protein sequence: CAISATTGWDSPLHF.

This chain joins TRBV5-1 and TRBJ1-5; perhaps TRBD1 as D (5 bases). CDR3 length equals 13 residues. In germline, CDR1 is SGHRS, CDR2 YFSETQ. Deletions cut 4 bases from V and 2 bases from J, with 7 bases between. CDR3 sequence reads: CASSRGGNQPQHF. CDR3 nucleotide sequence: TGCGCCAGCAGCCGGGGGGGCAATCAGCCCCAGCATTTT.

The V and J genes are TRBV18 and TRBJ2-7, with 7 bases that match TRBD1. The germline V gene has CDR1 KGHSH and CDR2 LQKENI. The trim removed 7 bases at V and 2 bases at J, leaving 11 bases unmatched. The CDR3 spans 15 residues. CDR3 in DNA: TGTGCCAGCTTATCGGACAGGACCCGTCCCTACGAGCAGTACTTC. Protein product: CASLSDRTRPYEQYF.

This clone was picked up a small number of times. The chain carries TRBV6-5 and TRBJ2-5; 8 positions agree with TRBD2. CDR1 and CDR2 from the germline V gene are MNHEY and SVGAGI. This CDR3 spans 15 amino acids. V was clipped by 2 bases and J by 5 bases; unmatched bases: 7. CDR3: CASSYRGTRRETQYF. The CDR3 region has the DNA TGTGCCAGCAGTTACCGGGGGACTAGGCGGGAGACCCAGTACTTC.

CDR3 region: CASSQEGHDRYGYTF. The CDR3 nucleotides read TGTGCCAGCAGCCAAGAAGGACACGACCGCTATGGCTACACCTTC. The gene calls are TRBV4-2 and TRBJ1-2; D may be TRBD1 (5 bases). The V and J ends lost 0 bases and 4 bases respectively, with 12 bases between them. CDR1 LGHNA and CDR2 YNFKEQ come from the germline V gene. This CDR3 comprises 15 residues.

The V call is TRBV5-1, the J call TRBJ2-5, with 12 bases lining up with TRBD1. The CDR3 is 17 amino acids. The V gene's germline CDR1 is SGHRS and CDR2 YFSETQ. Unmatched junction bases numbered 11, after V lost 4 bases and J lost 4 bases. In DNA, the CDR3 is TGCGCCAGCAGCCCCGGGACAGGGGGCGAAAGGGGAGAGACCCAGTACTTC. Translated, it gives CASSPGTGGERGETQYF.

This clone was seen a few times. CDR3 DNA sequence: TGTGCCAGCAGCTCCTTAGGGACAGCAAACACTGAAGCTTTCTTT. Encoded protein: CASSSLGTANTEAFF. The rearrangement links TRBV7-9 to TRBJ1-1; TRBD1 matches at 7 bases. V lost 4 bases to trimming and J lost 2 bases; unmatched junction nucleotides: 7. The germline V gene has CDR1 SEHNR and CDR2 FQNEAQ (reference sequence). This CDR3 contains 15 residues.

The chain carries TRBV7-3 and TRBJ2-5, with 11 nucleotides matching TRBD2. Germline V gene lookup returns CDR1 SGHTA and CDR2 FQGTGA. This CDR3 is built from 16 residues. Trimming took 3 bases from V and 3 from J; bases not matched to a gene: 6. The CDR3 sequence is CASSFLAGGPEETQYF. The DNA of the CDR3 is TGTGCCAGCAGCTTCCTAGCGGGGGGCCCTGAAGAGACCCAGTACTTC.

This clone has just one count. The chain is built from TRBV4-1 and TRBJ2-7, with D unclear. Germline V gene lookup returns CDR1 MGHRA and CDR2 YSYEKL. V lost 0 bases and J lost 3, with 9 bases in between. The CDR3 sequence is 14 residues long. This chain's CDR3 is CASSQDLRVYEQYF. The CDR3 nucleotides are TGCGCCAGCAGCCAAGACCTTCGTGTCTACGAGCAGTACTTC.

On this clone itself: This sample includes further DNA sequences coding for the same CDR3. This rearrangement joins TRBV4-3 to TRBJ2-7; TRBD2 matches at 11 bases. J lost 4 bases, V lost 1 base, and 3 bases had no gene match. The CDR3 consists of 15 residues. Germline CDR1 is LGHNA and CDR2 is YSLEER. The DNA of the CDR3 is TGCGCCAGCAGCCAAGCAGGGACTAGCGGTTACGAGCAGTACTTC. It specifies CASSQAGTSGYEQYF.

The chain carries TRBV7-6 and TRBJ2-3; 12 bases line up with TRBD2. The length of the CDR3 is 16 residues. CDR1 and CDR2 (germline): SGHVS, FNYEAQ. The V segment lost 5 bases and the J segment 3 bases; nucleotides outside the gene matches: 6. For the CDR3, the DNA is TGTGCCAGCAGCAAACTAGCGGGGGGACGGACAGATACGCAGTATTTT. Its protein is CASSKLAGGRTDTQYF.

The genes are TRBV7-9 and TRBJ2-7; D is unclear. Per the germline V gene, CDR1 is SEHNR and CDR2 is FQNEAQ (reference sequence). V was pared by 3 bases and J by 7 bases, with 10 bases between. CDR3 length: 12 residues. CDR3 bases: TGTGCCAGCAGCTTTAACATCGAAGAGCAGTACTTC. Translated: CASSFNIEEQYF.

The chain recombines TRBV29-1 with TRBJ1-3; unclear D gene. CDR1 and CDR2 (germline): SQVTM, ANQGSEA. This CDR3 contains 15 residues. Trimming cost V 6 bases and J 2 bases, with 17 bases left between them. This chain's CDR3 is CSVRWRQLPGNTIYF. The CDR3 bases are TGCAGCGTGAGGTGGCGTCAGTTGCCTGGAAACACCATATATTTT.

The chain recombines TRBV18 with TRBJ2-7; D unclear. Germline lookup yields CDR1 KGHSH and CDR2 LQKENI. The CDR3 covers 14 residues. V lost 3 bases to trimming and J lost 2 bases, with 11 bases between them. The CDR3 DNA follows: TGTGCCAGCTCACCGAGGAACGGCCCCTACGAGCAGTACTTC. It translates to CASSPRNGPYEQYF. The full variable domain, its missing parts supplied by reference TRBV18 and TRBJ2-7, is NAGVMQNPRHLVRRRGQEARLRCSPMKGHSHVYWYRQLPEEGLKFMVYLQKENIIDESGMPKERFSAEFPKEGPSILRIQQVVRGDSAAYFCASSPRNGPYEQYFGPGTRLTVT.

The V call is TRBV9, the J call TRBJ1-3; 7 nucleotides agree with TRBD1. J gave up 3 bases and V 4 bases, and 7 bases lay outside the gene matches. CDR3 length: 15 residues. The germline CDR1 and CDR2 sequences are SGDLS and YYNGEE. The CDR3 DNA follows: TGTGCCAGCAGCCTTATGACAGGGAATGGAAACACCATATATTTT. Translating gives CASSLMTGNGNTIYF.

The rearrangement links TRBV5-1 to TRBJ2-7, with D possibly being TRBD1 (6 bases). CDR1 is SGHRS, CDR2 YFSETQ, per germline. The CDR3 consists of 15 residues. Trimming removed 0 bases at V and 3 bases at J, with 13 bases between. CDR3: CASSLEGVGYYEQYF. The CDR3 bases are TGCGCCAGCAGCTTGGAGGGGGTAGGTTACTACGAGCAGTACTTC.

With regard to this clone: The same CDR3 is also encoded by other DNA sequences in this sample. The chain carries TRBV30 and TRBJ1-2; D is possibly TRBD1 (5 bases). V lost 1 base and J lost 4, with 7 bases in between. This CDR3 is 12 amino acids long. Germline V lookup: CDR1 GTSNPN, CDR2 SVGIG (reference sequence). DNA of the CDR3: TGTGCCTGGAGTGCCGACAGCTATGGCTACACCTTC. Translated: CAWSADSYGYTF.

A single count supports this clone. This chain joins TRBV5-4 and TRBJ2-7; TRBD1 matches 12 bases. Germline CDR1 SGHNT, CDR2 YYREEE (reference sequence). V lost 4 bases and J lost 5; bases outside the gene matches: 10. The CDR3 is 16 amino acids. The CDR3 region is CASSQTGTGGVHEQYF. For the CDR3, the DNA is TGTGCCAGCAGCCAGACGGGGACAGGGGGCGTCCACGAGCAGTACTTC.

The chain employs TRBV5-5 and TRBJ1-1, with D unresolved. CDR1 and CDR2 from the germline V gene are SGHKS and YYEKEE (reference sequence). Trimming pared 1 base from V and 5 bases from J, leaving 9 bases between. The CDR3 length is 13 residues. This CDR3 is CASSLKSGTEAFF. The CDR3 DNA sequence: TGTGCCAGCAGCTTGAAGAGTGGTACTGAAGCTTTCTTT.

The chain carries TRBV7-9 and TRBJ1-1, with TRBD1 matching 10 bases. The CDR3 runs to 13 residues. V lost 5 bases, J lost 5 bases, and 2 bases stayed unmatched. Germline V gene lookup returns CDR1 SEHNR and CDR2 FQNEAQ (reference sequence). CDR3: CASSRDRGTEAFF. DNA for the CDR3: TGTGCCAGCAGCCGGGACAGGGGAACTGAAGCTTTCTTT.